This TCR beta chain was recorded in a study of T cells in Graves' hyperthyroidism and ophthalmopathy. Subjects with ophthalmopathy showed a Clinical Activity Score no lower than 3, a NOSPECS grade no lower than 4, and a duration shorter than 3 months. Template material for amplifying TCR beta CDR3 regions consisted of RNA transcripts. Initially, a first-round RT-PCR of the TCR CDR3 employed the HTBI primer set. Each CDR3 protein gets one entry after TCRdb re-called the multiplex PCR reads with MiXCR. The sample includes hundreds of thousands of distinct CDR3 sequences, around 26% of them seen just once. Germline V gene data show CDR1 as MNHNS and CDR2 as SASEGT. The CDR3 totals 13 residues. V lost 11 bases, J lost 4 bases, and 17 bases lay in between.

The chain is built from TRBV6-1 and TRBJ1-2; no reliable D call. The sequencing input was blood. The receptor was isolated from a woman aged 40 to 49 with Graves' ophthalmopathy. CDR3 amino acids: CACRLSPSYGYTF. In DNA form, the CDR3 reads TGTGCCTGTCGTTTGAGCCCTTCCTATGGCTACACCTTC.